This T cell receptor (beta chain) comes out of a study of early T cells in non-severe SARS-CoV-2 infection. Background on the study: The authors sequenced bulk RNA from unsorted whole blood, leaving chains unpaired. Whole-study findings and limits: Sequences matched to VDJdb favored anti-spike CD8 responses, while private and CD4 specificities were missed.

V gave up 6 bases and J gave up 9 bases, with 9 bases separating them. The V gene's germline CDR1 is SEHNR and CDR2 FQNEAQ (reference sequence). This CDR3 contains 12 residues. A remark on this clonotype: Its cognate antigen is unknown.

Researchers attached unique molecular identifiers to individual cDNA molecules. TCRdb independently ran MiXCR on the 5' RACE reads; one entry per CDR3 protein. The table includes about 90,000 distinct CDR3 sequences, roughly 12% detected once. This chain links TRBV7-9 with TRBJ1-6; D is ambiguous. The clonotype was recovered from an adult who was a healthcare worker with PCR-confirmed SARS-CoV-2 infection or an uninfected control (not recorded which). Sequencing used whole blood, obtained at baseline. CDR3 sequence (DNA): TGTGCCAGCAGGAGTGGCGGTTCACCCCTCCACTTT. Translating it yields CASRSGGSPLHF. Together with reference TRBV7-9 and TRBJ1-6, the CDR3 gives the full variable domain: DTGVSQNPRHKITKRGQNVTFRCDPISEHNRLYWYRQTLGQGPEFLTYFQNEAQLEKSRLLSDRFSAERPKGSFSTLEIQRTEQGDSAMYLCASRSGGSPLHFGNGTRLTVT.